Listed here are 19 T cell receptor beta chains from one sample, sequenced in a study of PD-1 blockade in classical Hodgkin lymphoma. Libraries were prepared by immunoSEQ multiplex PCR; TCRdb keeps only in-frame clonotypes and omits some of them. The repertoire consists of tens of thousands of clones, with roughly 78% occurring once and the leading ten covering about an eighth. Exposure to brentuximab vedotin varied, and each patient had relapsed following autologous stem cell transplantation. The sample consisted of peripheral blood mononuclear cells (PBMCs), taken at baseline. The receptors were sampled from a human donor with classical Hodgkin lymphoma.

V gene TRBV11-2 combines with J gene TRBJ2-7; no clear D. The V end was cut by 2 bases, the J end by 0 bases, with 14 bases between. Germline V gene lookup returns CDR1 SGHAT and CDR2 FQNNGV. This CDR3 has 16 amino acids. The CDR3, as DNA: TGTGCCAGCAGCTTATATCCGAAGGCCAGCTCCTACGAGCAGTACTTC. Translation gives CASSLYPKASSYEQYF.

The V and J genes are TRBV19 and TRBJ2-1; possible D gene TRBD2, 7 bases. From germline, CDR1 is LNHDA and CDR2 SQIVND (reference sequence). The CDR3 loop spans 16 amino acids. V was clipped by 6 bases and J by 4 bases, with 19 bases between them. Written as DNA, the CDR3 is TGTGCCAGTAGCGACCTAGGGGGGGCGGCTTACAATGAGCAGTTCTTC. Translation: CASSDLGGAAYNEQFF.

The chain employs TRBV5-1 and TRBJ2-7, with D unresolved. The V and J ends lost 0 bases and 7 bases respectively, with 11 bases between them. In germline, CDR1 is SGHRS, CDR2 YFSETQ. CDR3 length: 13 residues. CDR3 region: CASSLDTTGEQYF. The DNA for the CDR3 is TGCGCCAGCAGCTTGGACACCACCGGGGAGCAGTACTTC.

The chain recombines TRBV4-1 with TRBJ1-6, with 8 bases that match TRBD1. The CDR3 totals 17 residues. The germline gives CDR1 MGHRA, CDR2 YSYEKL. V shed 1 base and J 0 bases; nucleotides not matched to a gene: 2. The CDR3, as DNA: TGCGCCAGCAGCCAAGGACAGGGGAGCTCCTATAATTCACCCCTCCACTTT. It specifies CASSQGQGSSYNSPLHF.

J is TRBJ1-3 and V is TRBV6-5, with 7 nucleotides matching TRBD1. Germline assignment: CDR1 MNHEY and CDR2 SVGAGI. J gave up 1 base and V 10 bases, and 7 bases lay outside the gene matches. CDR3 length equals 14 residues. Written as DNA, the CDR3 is TGTGCCACCTCTCGACAGGGTTCTGGAAACACCATATATTTT. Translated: CATSRQGSGNTIYF.

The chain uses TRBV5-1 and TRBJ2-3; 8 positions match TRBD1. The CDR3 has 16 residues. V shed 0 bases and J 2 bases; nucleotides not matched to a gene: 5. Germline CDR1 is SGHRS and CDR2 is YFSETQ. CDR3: CASSLGNRGITDTQYF. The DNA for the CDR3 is TGCGCCAGCAGCTTGGGGAACAGGGGGATCACAGATACGCAGTATTTT.

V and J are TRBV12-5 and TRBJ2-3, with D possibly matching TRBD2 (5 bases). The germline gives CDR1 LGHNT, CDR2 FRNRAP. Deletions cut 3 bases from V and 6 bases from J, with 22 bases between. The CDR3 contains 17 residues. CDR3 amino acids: CASGLQTSDKTGDTQYF. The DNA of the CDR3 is TGTGCTAGTGGTTTACAAACTTCCGACAAGACGGGGGATACGCAGTATTTT.

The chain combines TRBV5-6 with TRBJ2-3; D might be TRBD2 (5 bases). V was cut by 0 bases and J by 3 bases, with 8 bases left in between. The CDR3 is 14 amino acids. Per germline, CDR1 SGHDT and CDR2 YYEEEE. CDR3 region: CASSLVRGTDTQYF. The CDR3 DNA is TGTGCCAGCAGCTTGGTTAGAGGGACAGATACGCAGTATTTT. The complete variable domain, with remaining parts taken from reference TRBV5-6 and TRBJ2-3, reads DAGVTQSPTHLIKTRGQQVTLRCSPKSGHDTVSWYQQALGQGPQFIFQYYEEEERQRGNFPDRFSGHQFPNYSSELNVNALLLGDSALYLCASSLVRGTDTQYFGPGTRLTVL.

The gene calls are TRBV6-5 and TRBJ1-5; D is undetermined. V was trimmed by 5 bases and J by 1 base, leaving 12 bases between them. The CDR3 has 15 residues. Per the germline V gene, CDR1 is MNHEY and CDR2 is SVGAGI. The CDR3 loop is CASSITDPSNQPQHF. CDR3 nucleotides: TGTGCCAGCAGTATTACAGACCCAAGCAATCAGCCCCAGCATTTT.

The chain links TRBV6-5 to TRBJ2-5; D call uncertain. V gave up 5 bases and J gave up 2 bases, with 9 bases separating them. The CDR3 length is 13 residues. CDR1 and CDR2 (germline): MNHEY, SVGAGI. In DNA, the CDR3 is TGTGCCAGCAGTGAGCACACACAAGAGACCCAGTACTTC. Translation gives CASSEHTQETQYF.

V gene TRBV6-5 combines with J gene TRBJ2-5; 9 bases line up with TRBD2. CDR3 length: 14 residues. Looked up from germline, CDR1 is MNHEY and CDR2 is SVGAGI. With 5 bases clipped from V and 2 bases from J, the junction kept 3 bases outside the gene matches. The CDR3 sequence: CASSLAGPQETQYF. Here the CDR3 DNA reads TGTGCCAGCAGTCTAGCGGGGCCTCAAGAGACCCAGTACTTC.

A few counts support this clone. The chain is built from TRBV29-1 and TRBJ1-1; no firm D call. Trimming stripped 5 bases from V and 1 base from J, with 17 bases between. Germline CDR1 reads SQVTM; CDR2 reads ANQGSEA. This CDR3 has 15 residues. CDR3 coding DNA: TGCAGCGTTACGCCTCTCGAGTGGCAGAACACTGAAGCTTTCTTT. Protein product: CSVTPLEWQNTEAFF. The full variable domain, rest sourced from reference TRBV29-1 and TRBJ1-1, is SAVISQKPSRDICQRGTSLTIQCQVDSQVTMMFWYRQQPGQSLTLIATANQGSEATYESGFVIDKFPISRPNLTFSTLTVSNMSPEDSSIYLCSVTPLEWQNTEAFFGQGTRLTVV.

The CDR3 sequence is CASSLSRTASYEQYF. In nucleotides, the CDR3 is TGTGCCAGCAGCTTATCCCGGACAGCGAGCTACGAGCAGTACTTC. J is TRBJ2-7 and V is TRBV7-2; tentative D call: TRBD1 (6 bases). Looked up from germline, CDR1 is SGHTA and CDR2 is FQGNSA. V was trimmed by 2 bases and J by 3 bases, leaving 14 bases between them. The CDR3 totals 15 residues.

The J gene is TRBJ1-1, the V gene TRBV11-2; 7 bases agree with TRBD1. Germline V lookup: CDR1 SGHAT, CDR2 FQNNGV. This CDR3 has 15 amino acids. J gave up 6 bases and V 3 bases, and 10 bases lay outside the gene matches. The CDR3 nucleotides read TGTGCCAGCAGCTTCGTACAGGGGCCTTACGCTGAAGCTTTCTTT. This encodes CASSFVQGPYAEAFF.

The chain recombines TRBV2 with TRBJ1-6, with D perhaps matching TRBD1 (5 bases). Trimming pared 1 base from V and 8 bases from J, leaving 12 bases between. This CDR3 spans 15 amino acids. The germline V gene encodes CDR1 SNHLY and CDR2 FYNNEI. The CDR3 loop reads CASSEEQSRDSPLHF. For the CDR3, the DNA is TGTGCCAGCAGTGAAGAACAGAGCAGGGATTCACCCCTCCACTTT.

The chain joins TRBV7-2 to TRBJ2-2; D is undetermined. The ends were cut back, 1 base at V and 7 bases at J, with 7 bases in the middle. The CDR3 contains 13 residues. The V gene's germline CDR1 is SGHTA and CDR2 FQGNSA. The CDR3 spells CASSLGWVGELFF. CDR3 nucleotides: TGTGCCAGCAGCTTAGGATGGGTCGGGGAGCTGTTTTTT.

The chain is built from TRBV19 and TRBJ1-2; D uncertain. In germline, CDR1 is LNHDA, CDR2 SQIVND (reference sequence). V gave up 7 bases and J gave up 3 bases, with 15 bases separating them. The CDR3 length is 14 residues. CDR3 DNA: TGTGCCAGTACTTACACCCCGGAAGACTATGGCTACACCTTC. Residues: CASTYTPEDYGYTF.

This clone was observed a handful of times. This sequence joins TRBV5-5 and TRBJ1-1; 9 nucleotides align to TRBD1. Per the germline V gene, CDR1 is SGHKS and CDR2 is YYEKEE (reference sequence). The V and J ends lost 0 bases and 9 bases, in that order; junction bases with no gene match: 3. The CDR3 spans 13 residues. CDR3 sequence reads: CASSLGGQGKAFF. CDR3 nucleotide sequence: TGTGCCAGCAGCTTGGGGGGACAGGGTAAAGCTTTCTTT.

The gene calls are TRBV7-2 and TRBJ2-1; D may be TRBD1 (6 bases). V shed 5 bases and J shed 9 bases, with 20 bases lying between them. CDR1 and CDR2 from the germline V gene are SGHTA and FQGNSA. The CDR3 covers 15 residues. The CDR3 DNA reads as TGTGCCAGCAGCCCCCAGGGGCCCATAATCAGTGAGCAGTTCTTC. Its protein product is CASSPQGPIISEQFF.